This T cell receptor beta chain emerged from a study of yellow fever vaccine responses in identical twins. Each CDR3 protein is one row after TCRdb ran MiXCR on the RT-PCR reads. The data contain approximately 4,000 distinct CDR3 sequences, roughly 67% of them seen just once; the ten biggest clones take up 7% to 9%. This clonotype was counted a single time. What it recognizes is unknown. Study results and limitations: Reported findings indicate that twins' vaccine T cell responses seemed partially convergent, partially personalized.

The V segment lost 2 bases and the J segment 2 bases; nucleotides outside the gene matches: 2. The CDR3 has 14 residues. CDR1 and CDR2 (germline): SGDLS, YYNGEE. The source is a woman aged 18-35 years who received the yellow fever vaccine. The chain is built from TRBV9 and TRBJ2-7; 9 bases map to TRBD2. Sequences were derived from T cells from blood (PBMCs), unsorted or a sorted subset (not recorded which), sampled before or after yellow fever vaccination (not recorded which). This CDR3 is CASSVSSGAYEQYF. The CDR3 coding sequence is TGTGCCAGCAGCGTTTCTAGCGGGGCCTACGAGCAGTACTTC.